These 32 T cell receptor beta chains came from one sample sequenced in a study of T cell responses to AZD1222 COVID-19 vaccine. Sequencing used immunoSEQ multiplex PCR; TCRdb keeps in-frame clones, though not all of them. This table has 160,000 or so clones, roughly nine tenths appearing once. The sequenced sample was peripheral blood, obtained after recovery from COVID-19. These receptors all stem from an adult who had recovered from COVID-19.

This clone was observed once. The CDR3 sequence: CASSFMDSTEQYF. The DNA of the CDR3 is TGTGCCAGCAGTTTCATGGACAGTACCGAGCAGTACTTC. This sequence joins TRBV27 and TRBJ2-7, with D possibly being TRBD1 (6 bases). The germline V gene has CDR1 MNHEY and CDR2 SMNVEV (reference sequence). V dropped 3 bases and J dropped 6 bases, with 12 bases sitting between them. The CDR3 extends over 13 amino acids.

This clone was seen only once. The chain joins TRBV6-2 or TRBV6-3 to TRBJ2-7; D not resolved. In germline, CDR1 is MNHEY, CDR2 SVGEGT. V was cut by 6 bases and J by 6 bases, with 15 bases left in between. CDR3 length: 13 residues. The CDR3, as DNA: TGTGCCAGCAGCTCGGAGAGGCCCGGCGAGCAGTACTTC. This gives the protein CASSSERPGEQYF.

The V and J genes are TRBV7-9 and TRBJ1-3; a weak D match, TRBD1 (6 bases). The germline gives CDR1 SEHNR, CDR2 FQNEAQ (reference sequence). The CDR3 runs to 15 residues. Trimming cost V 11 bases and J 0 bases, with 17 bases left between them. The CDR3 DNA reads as TGTGCCCCAGGGGATGGGGTCAACTCTGGAAACACCATATATTTT. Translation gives CAPGDGVNSGNTIYF.

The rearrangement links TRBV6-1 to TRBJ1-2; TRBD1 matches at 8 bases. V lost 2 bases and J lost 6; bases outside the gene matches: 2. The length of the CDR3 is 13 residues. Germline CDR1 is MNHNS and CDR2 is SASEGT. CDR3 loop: CASSEQGQDGYTF. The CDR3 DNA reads TGTGCCAGCAGTGAACAGGGACAGGATGGCTACACCTTC.

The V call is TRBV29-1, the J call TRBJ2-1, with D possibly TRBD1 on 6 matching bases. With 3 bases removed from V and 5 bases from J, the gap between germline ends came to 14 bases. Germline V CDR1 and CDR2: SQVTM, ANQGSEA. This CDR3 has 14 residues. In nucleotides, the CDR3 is TGCAGCGTTGACGGGACACGGAGGAACAATGAGCAGTTCTTC. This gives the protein CSVDGTRRNNEQFF.

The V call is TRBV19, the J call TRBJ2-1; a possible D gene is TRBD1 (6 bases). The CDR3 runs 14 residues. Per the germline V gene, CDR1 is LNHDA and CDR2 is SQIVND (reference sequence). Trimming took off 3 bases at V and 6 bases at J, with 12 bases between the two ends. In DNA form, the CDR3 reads TGTGCCAGTAGTATCGGACAGAAATTCAATGAGCAGTTCTTC. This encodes CASSIGQKFNEQFF.

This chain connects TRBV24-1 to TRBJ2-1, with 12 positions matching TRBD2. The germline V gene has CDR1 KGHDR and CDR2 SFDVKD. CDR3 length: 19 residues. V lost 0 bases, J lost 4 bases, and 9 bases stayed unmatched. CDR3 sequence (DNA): TGTGCCACCAGTGATTTGAGACTAGCGGGAGAGGGGGTGTACAATGAGCAGTTCTTC. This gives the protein CATSDLRLAGEGVYNEQFF.

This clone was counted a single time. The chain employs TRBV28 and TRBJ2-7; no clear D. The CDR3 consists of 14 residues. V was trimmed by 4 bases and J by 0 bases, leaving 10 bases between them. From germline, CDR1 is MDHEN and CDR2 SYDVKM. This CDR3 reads CASSSPGLSYEQYF. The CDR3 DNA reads TGTGCCAGCAGTTCCCCCGGCCTCTCCTACGAGCAGTACTTC.

CDR3 sequence reads: CASSEDTGLHYGYTF. As DNA, the CDR3 is TGTGCCAGCAGTGAAGATACAGGGTTACACTATGGCTACACCTTC. The chain links TRBV6-1 to TRBJ1-2; D possibly corresponds to TRBD1 (6 bases). The CDR3 runs 15 residues. From germline, CDR1 is MNHNS and CDR2 SASEGT. V was pared by 1 base and J by 3 bases, with 12 bases between.

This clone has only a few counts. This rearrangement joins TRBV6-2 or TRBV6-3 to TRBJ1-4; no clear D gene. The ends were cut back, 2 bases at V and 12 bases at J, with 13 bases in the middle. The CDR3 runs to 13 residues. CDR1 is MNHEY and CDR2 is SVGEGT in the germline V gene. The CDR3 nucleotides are TGTGCCAGCAGTTACGAGCCTCCCGGGGAACTGTTTTTT. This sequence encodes CASSYEPPGELFF.

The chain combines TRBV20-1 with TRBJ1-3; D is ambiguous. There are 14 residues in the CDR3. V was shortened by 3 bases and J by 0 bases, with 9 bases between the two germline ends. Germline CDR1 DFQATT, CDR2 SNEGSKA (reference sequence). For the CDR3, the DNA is TGCAGTGCTAGTGACCGTCACTCTGGAAACACCATATATTTT. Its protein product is CSASDRHSGNTIYF.

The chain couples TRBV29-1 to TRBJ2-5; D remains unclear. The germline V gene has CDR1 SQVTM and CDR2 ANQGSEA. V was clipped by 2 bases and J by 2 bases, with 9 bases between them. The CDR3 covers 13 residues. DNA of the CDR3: TGCAGCGTTGAAACGGCGGCTCAAGAGACCCAGTACTTC. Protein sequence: CSVETAAQETQYF.

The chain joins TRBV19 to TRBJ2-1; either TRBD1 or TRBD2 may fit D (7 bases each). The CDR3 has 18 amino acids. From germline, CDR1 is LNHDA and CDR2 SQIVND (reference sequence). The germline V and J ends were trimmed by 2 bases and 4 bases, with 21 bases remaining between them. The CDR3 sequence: CASSIKRRGTVGYNEQFF. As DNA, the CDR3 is TGTGCCAGTAGTATAAAGAGGCGGGGGACAGTCGGGTACAATGAGCAGTTCTTC. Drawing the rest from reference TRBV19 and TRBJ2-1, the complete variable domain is DGGITQSPKYLFRKEGQNVTLSCEQNLNHDAMYWYRQDPGQGLRLIYYSQIVNDFQKGDIAEGYSVSREKKESFPLTVTSAQKNPTAFYLCASSIKRRGTVGYNEQFFGPGTRLTVL.

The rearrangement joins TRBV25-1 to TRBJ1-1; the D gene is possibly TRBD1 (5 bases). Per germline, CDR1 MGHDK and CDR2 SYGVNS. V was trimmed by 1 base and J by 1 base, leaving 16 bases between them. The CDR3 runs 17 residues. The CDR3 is CASSEFAGARQNTEAFF. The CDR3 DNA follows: TGTGCCAGCAGTGAATTCGCCGGGGCCAGACAGAACACTGAAGCTTTCTTT. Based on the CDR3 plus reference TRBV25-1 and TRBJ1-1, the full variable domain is EADIYQTPRYLVIGTGKKITLECSQTMGHDKMYWYQQDPGMELHLIHYSYGVNSTEKGDLSSESTVSRIRTEHFPLTLESARPSHTSQYLCASSEFAGARQNTEAFFGQGTRLTVV.

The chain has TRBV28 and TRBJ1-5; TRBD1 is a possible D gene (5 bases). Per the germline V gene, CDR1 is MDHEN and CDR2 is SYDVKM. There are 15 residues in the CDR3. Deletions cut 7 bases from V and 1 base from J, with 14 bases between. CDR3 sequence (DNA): TGTGCCAGCATCGTCGCAGGGCCGAGCAATCAGCCCCAGCATTTT. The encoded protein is CASIVAGPSNQPQHF.

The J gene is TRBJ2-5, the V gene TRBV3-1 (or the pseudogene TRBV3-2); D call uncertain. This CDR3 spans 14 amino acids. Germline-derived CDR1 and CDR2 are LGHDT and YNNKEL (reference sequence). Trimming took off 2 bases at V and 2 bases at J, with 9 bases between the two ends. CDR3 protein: CASSQYLAQETQYF. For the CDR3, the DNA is TGTGCCAGCAGCCAATACCTGGCGCAAGAGACCCAGTACTTC.

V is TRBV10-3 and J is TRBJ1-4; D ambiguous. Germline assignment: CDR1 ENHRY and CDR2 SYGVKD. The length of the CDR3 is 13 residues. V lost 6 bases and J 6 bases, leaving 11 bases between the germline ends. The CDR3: CAISPHTDEKLFF. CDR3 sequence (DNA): TGTGCCATCAGCCCCCACACCGATGAAAAACTGTTTTTT.

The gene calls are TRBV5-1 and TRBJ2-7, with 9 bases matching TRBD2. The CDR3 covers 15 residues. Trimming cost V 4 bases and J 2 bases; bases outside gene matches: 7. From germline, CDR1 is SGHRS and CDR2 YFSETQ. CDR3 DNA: TGCGCCAGCAGCCCCGCTAGCGGGACGACCTACGAGCAGTACTTC. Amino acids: CASSPASGTTYEQYF. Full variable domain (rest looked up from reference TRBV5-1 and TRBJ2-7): KAGVTQTPRYLIKTRGQQVTLSCSPISGHRSVSWYQQTPGQGLQFLFEYFSETQRNKGNFPGRFSGRQFSNSRSEMNVSTLELGDSALYLCASSPASGTTYEQYFGPGTRLTVT.

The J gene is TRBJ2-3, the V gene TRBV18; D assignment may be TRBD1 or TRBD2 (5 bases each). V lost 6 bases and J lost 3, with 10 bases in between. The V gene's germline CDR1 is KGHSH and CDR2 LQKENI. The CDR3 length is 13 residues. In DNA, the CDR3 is TGTGCCAGCTCCGATGGGGGAACAGATACGCAGTATTTT. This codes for CASSDGGTDTQYF.

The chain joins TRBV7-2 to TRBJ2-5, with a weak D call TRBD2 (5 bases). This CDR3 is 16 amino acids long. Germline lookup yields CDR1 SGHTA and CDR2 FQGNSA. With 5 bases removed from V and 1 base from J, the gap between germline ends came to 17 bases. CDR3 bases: TGTGCCAGCAGCCCACGAGGAGCGGCGCTCCAAGAGACCCAGTACTTC. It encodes CASSPRGAALQETQYF.

The CDR3 loop reads CAIGDSSGANVLTF. DNA of the CDR3: TGTGCCATTGGGGACAGCTCTGGGGCCAACGTCCTGACTTTC. J is TRBJ2-6 and V is TRBV10-3; 7 nucleotides align to TRBD1. V dropped 9 bases and J dropped 0; count of bases not matched to a gene: 2. CDR1 and CDR2 (germline): ENHRY, SYGVKD. This CDR3 has 14 amino acids.

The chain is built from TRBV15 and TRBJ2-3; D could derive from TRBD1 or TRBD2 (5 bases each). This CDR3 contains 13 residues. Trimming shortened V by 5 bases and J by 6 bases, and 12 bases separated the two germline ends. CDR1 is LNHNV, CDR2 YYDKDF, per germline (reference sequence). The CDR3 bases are TGTGCCACCAGCGGGGGACCCGCGGATACGCAGTATTTT. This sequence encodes CATSGGPADTQYF.

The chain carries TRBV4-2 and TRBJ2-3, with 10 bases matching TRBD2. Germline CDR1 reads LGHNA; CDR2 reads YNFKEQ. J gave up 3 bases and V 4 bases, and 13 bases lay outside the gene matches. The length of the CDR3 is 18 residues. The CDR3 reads CASSRHQRGGTGTDTQYF. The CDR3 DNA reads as TGTGCCAGCAGCCGGCATCAGCGGGGGGGCACGGGAACAGATACGCAGTATTTT.

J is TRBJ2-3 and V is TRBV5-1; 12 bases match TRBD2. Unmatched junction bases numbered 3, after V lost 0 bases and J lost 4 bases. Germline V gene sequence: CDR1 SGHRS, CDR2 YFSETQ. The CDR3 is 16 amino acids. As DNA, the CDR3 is TGCGCCAGCAGCTTGGGGACTAGCGGGACGTCAGATACGCAGTATTTT. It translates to CASSLGTSGTSDTQYF.

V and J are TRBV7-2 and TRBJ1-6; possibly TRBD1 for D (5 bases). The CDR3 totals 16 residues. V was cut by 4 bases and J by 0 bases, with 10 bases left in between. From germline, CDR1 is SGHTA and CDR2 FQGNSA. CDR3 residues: CASSSGGSSYNSPLHF. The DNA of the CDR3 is TGTGCCAGCAGCTCCGGGGGGAGCTCCTATAATTCACCCCTCCACTTT.

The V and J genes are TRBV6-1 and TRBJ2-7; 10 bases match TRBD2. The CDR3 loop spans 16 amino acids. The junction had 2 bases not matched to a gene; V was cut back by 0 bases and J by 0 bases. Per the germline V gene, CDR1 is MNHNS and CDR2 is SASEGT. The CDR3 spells CASSEATSGHSYEQYF. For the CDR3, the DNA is TGTGCCAGCAGTGAAGCGACTAGCGGGCACTCCTACGAGCAGTACTTC.

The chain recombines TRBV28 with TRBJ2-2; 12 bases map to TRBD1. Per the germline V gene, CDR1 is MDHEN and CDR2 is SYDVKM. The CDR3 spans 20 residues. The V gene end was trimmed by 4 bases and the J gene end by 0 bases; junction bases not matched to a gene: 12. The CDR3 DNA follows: TGTGCCAGCAGTTCACCTTCCGGGACAGGGGGCGTCGCGAACACCGGGGAGCTGTTTTTT. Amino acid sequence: CASSSPSGTGGVANTGELFF.

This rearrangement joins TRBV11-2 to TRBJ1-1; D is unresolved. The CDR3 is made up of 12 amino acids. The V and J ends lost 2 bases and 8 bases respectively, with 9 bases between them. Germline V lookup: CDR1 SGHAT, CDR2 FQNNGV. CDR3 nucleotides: TGTGCCAGCAGCTTAAGCACGCGAGAAGCTTTCTTT. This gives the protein CASSLSTREAFF.

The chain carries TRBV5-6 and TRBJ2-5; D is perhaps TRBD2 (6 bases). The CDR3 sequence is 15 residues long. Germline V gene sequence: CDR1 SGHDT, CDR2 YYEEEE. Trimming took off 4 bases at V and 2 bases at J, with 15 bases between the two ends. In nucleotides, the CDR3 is TGTGCCAGCAGCCTGTCCGGGACTTATCAAGAGACCCAGTACTTC. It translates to CASSLSGTYQETQYF.

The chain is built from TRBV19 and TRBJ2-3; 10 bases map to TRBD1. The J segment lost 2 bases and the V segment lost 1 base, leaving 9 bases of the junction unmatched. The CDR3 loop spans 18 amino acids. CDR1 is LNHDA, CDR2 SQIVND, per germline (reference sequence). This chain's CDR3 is CASSIGLRDRGLTDTQYF. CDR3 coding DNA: TGTGCCAGTAGTATAGGTCTTAGGGACAGGGGCCTCACAGATACGCAGTATTTT.

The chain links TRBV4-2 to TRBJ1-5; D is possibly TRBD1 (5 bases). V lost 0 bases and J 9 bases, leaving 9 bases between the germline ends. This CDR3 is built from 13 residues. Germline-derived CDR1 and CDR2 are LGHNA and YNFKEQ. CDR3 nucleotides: TGTGCCAGCAGCCAAGAAAGACAGTCGCCCCAGCATTTT. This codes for CASSQERQSPQHF.

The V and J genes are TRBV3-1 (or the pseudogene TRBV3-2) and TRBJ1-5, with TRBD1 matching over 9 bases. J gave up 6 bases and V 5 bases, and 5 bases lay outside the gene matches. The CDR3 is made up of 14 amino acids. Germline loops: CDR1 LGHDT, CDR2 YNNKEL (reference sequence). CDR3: CASSSRQGGQPQHF. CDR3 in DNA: TGTGCCAGCAGCTCCCGACAGGGGGGTCAGCCCCAGCATTTT.